This T cell receptor beta chain appears in the sequencing data of a study of T-cell reconstitution after alpha-beta-depleted transplantation in children. The CDR3 is 13 amino acids. The germline V gene has CDR1 GTSNPN and CDR2 SVGIG (reference sequence). V shed 2 bases, J shed 6 bases, and the junction held 3 bases outside the gene matches. This clonotype was picked up a small number of times. Preparing the TCRbeta library involved the use of unique molecular identifiers. TCRdb fed the PCR reads into MiXCR, producing one record per CDR3 protein. The sample records about 360,000 distinct CDR3 sequences, 13% being singletons.

The V call is TRBV30, the J call TRBJ2-1, with 8 bases matching TRBD1. Material: PBMCs, obtained from the stem cell graft. The clonotype comes from a human donor who donated a stem cell graft to a child with Fanconi anemia. CDR3 loop: CAWSRDRLNEQFF. Written as DNA, the CDR3 is TGTGCCTGGAGTAGGGACAGGCTCAATGAGCAGTTCTTC.